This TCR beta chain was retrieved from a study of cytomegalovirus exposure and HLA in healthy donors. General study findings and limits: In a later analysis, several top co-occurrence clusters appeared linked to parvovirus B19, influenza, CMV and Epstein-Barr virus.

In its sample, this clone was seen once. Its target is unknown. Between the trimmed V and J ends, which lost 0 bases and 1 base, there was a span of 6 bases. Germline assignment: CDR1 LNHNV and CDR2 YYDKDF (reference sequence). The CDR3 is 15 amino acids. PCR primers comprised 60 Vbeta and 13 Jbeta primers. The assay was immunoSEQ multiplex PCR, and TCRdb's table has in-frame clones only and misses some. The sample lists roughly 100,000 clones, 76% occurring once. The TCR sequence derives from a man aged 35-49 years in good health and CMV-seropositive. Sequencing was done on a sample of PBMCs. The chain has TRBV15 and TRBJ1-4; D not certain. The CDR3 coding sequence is TGTGCCACCAGCAGAGATCGGGAAACTAATGAAAAACTGTTTTTT. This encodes CATSRDRETNEKLFF.